These 5 T cell receptor beta chains originate from one sample sequenced in a study of T cells after yellow fever vaccination. TCRdb reprocessed the 5' RACE reads via MiXCR and lists one record per CDR3 protein. The data show some 340,000 distinct CDR3 sequences, with about 10% seen just once and less than 3.5% held by the top ten. Sequences were derived from CD4+ T cells sorted from PBMCs, sampled 45 days after the yellow fever booster vaccination. The receptors derive from a man aged 18 to 35 who received the YFV17D yellow fever vaccine.

The chain joins TRBV23-1 to TRBJ1-1; D is possibly TRBD1 (6 bases). TRBV23-1 carries the ORF label, with uncertain function. The V gene lost 0 bases and the J gene lost 5 bases, with 13 bases spanning the gap. The CDR3 has 15 residues. The CDR3 coding sequence is TGCGCCAGCAGTCAATCTTCAGGGGATCATACTGAAGCTTTCTTT. Amino acid sequence: CASSQSSGDHTEAFF.

The rearrangement links TRBV2 to TRBJ2-4; D gene unclear. The CDR3 length is 13 residues. V was trimmed by 0 bases and J by 6 bases, leaving 6 bases between them. Germline V lookup: CDR1 SNHLY, CDR2 FYNNEI. This CDR3 reads CASSEAGPNIQYF. CDR3 DNA: TGTGCCAGCAGTGAAGCAGGGCCAAACATTCAGTACTTC.

The J gene is TRBJ2-3, the V gene TRBV7-3; D gene uncertain. The germline CDR1 and CDR2 sequences are SGHTA and FQGTGA. CDR3 length: 12 amino acids. Trimming took off 3 bases at V and 6 bases at J, with 7 bases between the two ends. The CDR3 reads CASSLNRDTQYF. Here the CDR3 DNA reads TGTGCCAGCAGCTTGAATAGGGATACGCAGTATTTT.

V usage is TRBV12-3 or TRBV12-4 and J usage is TRBJ1-6; perhaps TRBD1 as D (5 bases). Trimming removed 8 bases at V and 10 bases at J, with 30 bases between. The length of the CDR3 is 18 residues. CDR3 amino acids: CASRLTDSYERVRSPLHF. In nucleotides, the CDR3 is TGTGCCAGCCGATTGACAGATTCCTACGAAAGGGTTCGATCACCCCTCCACTTT.

Comment on this clonotype: The limits of the CDR3 on the DNA are not certain, so only TCRdb's listed CDR3 is given. The genes are TRBV28 and TRBJ2-2; the D call in the table, TRBD1, was not verified against the DNA. Germline CDR1 is MDHEN and CDR2 is SYDVKM. The CDR3 totals 14 residues, both ends included. The CDR3 here is CASSSSGSQEKLFF.